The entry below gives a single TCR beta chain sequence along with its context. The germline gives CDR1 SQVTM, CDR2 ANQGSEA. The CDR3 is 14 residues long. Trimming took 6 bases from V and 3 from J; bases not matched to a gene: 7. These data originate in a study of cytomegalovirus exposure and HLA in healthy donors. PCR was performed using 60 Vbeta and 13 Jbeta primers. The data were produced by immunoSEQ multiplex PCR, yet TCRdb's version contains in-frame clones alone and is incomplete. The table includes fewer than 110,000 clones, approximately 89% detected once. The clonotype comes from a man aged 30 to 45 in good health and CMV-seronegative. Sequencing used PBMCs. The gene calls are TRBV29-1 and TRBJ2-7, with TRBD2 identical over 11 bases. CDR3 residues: CSVHGLAGIYEQYF. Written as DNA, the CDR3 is TGCAGCGTACACGGACTAGCGGGTATCTACGAGCAGTACTTC.